The rows below give T cell receptor beta chains drawn from one sample of a study of T cell responses to AZD1222 COVID-19 vaccine. Sequencing used immunoSEQ multiplex PCR; TCRdb keeps in-frame clones, though not all of them. This table holds 93,000 or so clones, less than 95% found once. The sequencing here drew on peripheral blood, taken on day 0 of AZD1222 vaccination. Source of these receptors: an adult in good health. The CDR3 runs from the conserved cysteine through the conserved F or W. The D gene is left open where the match is weak. Size is stated for part of the rows, as once, few or many counts, or as a class when the clone is expanded.

-	TRBV2	-	TRBJ2-2	CASSGPGLELFF	TGTGCCAGCAGTGGACCGGGACTGGAGCTGTTTTTT
TRBD1	TRBV5-1	-	TRBJ2-5	CASSSLETGEETQYF	TGCGCCAGCAGCTCGCTCGAGACAGGGGAAGAGACCCAGTACTTC
-	TRBV19	-	TRBJ2-7	CASSRTGRPGPLGTWFSEQYF	TGTGCCAGTAGTCGTACGGGCAGGCCTGGACCTTTAGGGACTTGGTTCAGCGAGCAGTACTTC
TRBD1	TRBV5-8	-	TRBJ1-3	CASSKTGSGNTIYF	TGTGCCAGCAGCAAGACAGGGTCAGGAAACACCATATATTTT
-	TRBV29-1	-	TRBJ1-2	CSVGGGDHTF	TGCAGCGTTGGCGGAGGGGACCACACCTTC
TRBD1	TRBV29-1	-	TRBJ1-2	CSVERDRGGLLGYTF	TGCAGCGTTGAAAGGGACAGGGGAGGGCTTCTTGGCTACACCTTC
-	TRBV7-2	-	TRBJ2-7	CASSSQRSYEQYF	TGTGCCAGCAGCTCGCAGCGTTCCTACGAGCAGTACTTC
-	TRBV7-2	-	TRBJ1-3	CASSLPPLVTIYF	TGTGCCAGCAGCTTACCCCCCCTGGTCACCATATATTTT
TRBD2	TRBV30	-	TRBJ2-3	CAWSVPVAGGADTQYF	TGTGCCTGGAGTGTACCGGTAGCGGGGGGTGCAGATACGCAGTATTTT
TRBD2	TRBV19	-	TRBJ2-1	CASSPRGAGGVYNEQFF	TGTGCCAGTAGTCCGCGGGGAGCGGGGGGAGTCTACAATGAGCAGTTCTTC
-	TRBV6-1	few	TRBJ1-5	CASSEIWGRPQHF	TGTGCCAGCAGTGAAATCTGGGGGAGGCCCCAGCATTTT
-	TRBV5-1	-	TRBJ2-7	CASSPDGDYEQYF	TGCGCCAGCAGCCCGGACGGGGACTACGAGCAGTACTTC
TRBD1	TRBV29-1	once	TRBJ2-7	CSVSGTGLGEQYF	TGCAGCGTTTCCGGGACAGGTCTTGGGGAGCAGTACTTC
-	TRBV12-3/TRBV12-4	-	TRBJ1-6	CASSLKGKSPLHF	TGTGCCAGCAGTTTAAAAGGGAAATCACCCCTCCACTTT
-	TRBV29-1	-	TRBJ2-1	CSVVGGSYNEQFF	TGCAGCGTTGTTGGGGGCTCCTACAATGAGCAGTTCTTC
-	TRBV6-1	few	TRBJ1-4	CASSDGGAANEKLFF	TGTGCCAGCAGTGATGGGGGGGCGGCTAATGAAAAACTGTTTTTT
TRBD1	TRBV27	-	TRBJ2-7	CASSFPWRDRGHEQYF	TGTGCCAGCAGTTTTCCTTGGCGGGACAGGGGTCACGAGCAGTACTTC
-	TRBV15	-	TRBJ2-3	CATSRARGASDTQYF	TGTGCCACCAGCAGAGCACGAGGGGCATCAGATACGCAGTATTTT
TRBD2	TRBV5-4	once	TRBJ2-1	CASSSGGGGAANEQFF	TGTGCCAGCAGCTCAGGAGGCGGGGGGGCCGCGAATGAGCAGTTCTTC
TRBD2	TRBV19	-	TRBJ2-7	CASSLGGGSYEQYF	TGTGCCAGTAGTCTGGGGGGAGGGTCCTACGAGCAGTACTTC
TRBD1	TRBV4-1	once	TRBJ1-5	CASSQETGRQPQHF	TGCGCCAGCAGCCAAGAGACAGGGAGGCAGCCCCAGCATTTT
TRBD1	TRBV5-1	-	TRBJ1-3	CASSLEQTGSSGNTIYF	TGCGCCAGCAGCTTGGAGCAGACAGGGAGCTCTGGAAACACCATATATTTT
-	TRBV28	-	TRBJ1-3	CASRRGLSGNTIYF	TGTGCCAGCAGGAGGGGTCTTAGTGGAAACACCATATATTTT
TRBD2	TRBV6-4	many	TRBJ2-1	CASSDSAGGSNEQFF	TGTGCCAGCAGTGACTCAGCGGGGGGCTCAAATGAGCAGTTCTTC
TRBD2	TRBV7-9	-	TRBJ2-1	CASSLTGLAGGRSYNEQFF	TGTGCCAGCAGCCTTACGGGACTAGCGGGGGGGCGGTCCTACAATGAGCAGTTCTTC
-	TRBV6-5	-	TRBJ2-1	CASSARAYSYNEQFF	TGTGCCAGCAGCGCCAGGGCCTATTCCTACAATGAGCAGTTCTTC
-	TRBV7-9	-	TRBJ1-1	CASSPTGNTEAFF	TGTGCCAGCAGCCCTACTGGGAACACTGAAGCTTTCTTT
TRBD1	TRBV5-6	medium-sized	TRBJ2-7	CASSLVGQGNEQYF	TGTGCCAGCAGCTTGGTAGGACAGGGGAACGAGCAGTACTTC
-	TRBV5-1	-	TRBJ1-1	CASSTQENTEAFF	TGCGCCAGCAGTACCCAGGAGAACACTGAAGCTTTCTTT
-	TRBV4-2	few	TRBJ2-5	CASSEGGRMGETQYF	TGTGCCAGCAGTGAAGGAGGCAGAATGGGGGAGACCCAGTACTTC
TRBD2	TRBV7-6	-	TRBJ2-7	CASSRVAGGTHEQYF	TGTGCCAGCAGCAGAGTAGCGGGGGGGACCCACGAGCAGTACTTC
-	TRBV4-3	-	TRBJ2-2	CASSQEWSGHTGELFF	TGCGCCAGCAGCCAAGAGTGGAGCGGTCACACCGGGGAGCTGTTTTTT
-	TRBV7-9	-	TRBJ1-6	CASSLGNSPLHF	TGTGCCAGCAGCTTAGGAAATTCACCCCTCCACTTT
-	TRBV11-2	-	TRBJ2-3	CASSASMGAGTDTQYF	TGTGCCAGCAGCGCAAGCATGGGGGCTGGCACAGATACGCAGTATTTT
-	TRBV5-5	-	TRBJ2-5	CASSLGLPGPRATQYF	TGTGCCAGCAGCTTGGGCTTACCCGGGCCAAGAGCGACCCAGTACTTC
TRBD2	TRBV7-9	-	TRBJ2-3	CASTTSGGVSLTQYF	TGTGCCAGCACCACCTCCGGGGGGGTGTCCTTGACGCAGTATTTT
TRBD1	TRBV29-1	-	TRBJ1-1	CSVTGRNTEAFF	TGCAGCGTGACAGGGAGGAACACTGAAGCTTTCTTT
-	TRBV6-5	once	TRBJ1-2	CASSYRGYGYTF	TGTGCCAGCAGTTACCGGGGGTATGGCTACACCTTC
-	TRBV4-1	-	TRBJ1-5	CASSQLGLGNQPQHF	TGCGCCAGCAGCCAGTTAGGTCTGGGCAATCAGCCCCAGCATTTT
-	TRBV11-2	-	TRBJ2-2	CASSLVRNTGELFF	TGTGCCAGCAGCTTAGTTCGGAACACCGGGGAGCTGTTTTTT
TRBD1	TRBV5-1	once	TRBJ2-1	CASSLLGQGNYEQFF	TGCGCCAGCAGCCTCCTCGGACAGGGGAATTATGAGCAGTTCTTC
-	TRBV18	few	TRBJ1-1	CASSPRQGEGEAFF	TGTGCCAGCTCACCCAGGCAGGGCGAAGGTGAAGCTTTCTTT
-	TRBV9	-	TRBJ2-2	CASSSHRRTGELFF	TGTGCCAGCAGCTCCCACCGGAGGACCGGGGAGCTGTTTTTT
-	TRBV19	-	TRBJ1-1	CASSHGRGNTEAFF	TGTGCCAGTAGTCACGGGAGAGGAAACACTGAAGCTTTCTTT
-	TRBV7-3	few	TRBJ1-1	CASHQGRDTEAFF	TGTGCCAGCCATCAGGGTAGAGACACTGAAGCTTTCTTT
-	TRBV6-5	-	TRBJ2-3	CASRPDLATDTQYF	TGTGCCAGCAGGCCTGATTTGGCCACAGATACGCAGTATTTT
TRBD1	TRBV5-6	-	TRBJ1-5	CASSHYQGANQPQHF	TGTGCCAGCAGCCATTATCAGGGGGCAAATCAGCCCCAGCATTTT
-	TRBV7-2	-	TRBJ1-1	CASSFINREDSGFF	TGTGCCAGCAGCTTTATCAACAGGGAGGATAGTGGTTTCTTT
TRBD1	TRBV9	-	TRBJ1-1	CASSAREGQHTEAFF	TGTGCCAGCAGCGCTAGAGAGGGACAGCACACTGAAGCTTTCTTT
TRBD1	TRBV19	once	TRBJ2-7	CASSLQSGTGGHFSYEQYF	TGTGCCAGTAGTCTACAGTCCGGGACAGGGGGCCATTTTTCCTACGAGCAGTACTTC
-	TRBV5-1	-	TRBJ2-5	CASSTGHTQGQETQYF	TGCGCCAGCAGCACGGGACATACCCAGGGCCAAGAGACCCAGTACTTC
-	TRBV5-4	-	TRBJ2-7	CASSPQGRAYEQYF	TGTGCCAGCAGCCCACAGGGAAGGGCCTACGAGCAGTACTTC
TRBD1	TRBV5-8	-	TRBJ2-5	CASSWDSQETQYF	TGTGCCAGCAGTTGGGACAGCCAAGAGACCCAGTACTTC
-	TRBV9	-	TRBJ2-5	CASSVGERGETQYF	TGTGCCAGCAGCGTAGGAGAGAGAGGGGAGACCCAGTACTTC
-	TRBV11-3	-	TRBJ1-5	CASRAPRREQPQHF	TGTGCCAGCAGGGCCCCAAGGCGGGAGCAGCCCCAGCATTTT
-	TRBV4-1	-	TRBJ1-2	CASSQVPRGRSGYTF	TGCGCCAGCAGCCAAGTCCCTCGGGGCCGGAGTGGCTACACCTTC
-	TRBV19	-	TRBJ2-5	CASSMGSEETQYF	TGTGCCAGTAGTATGGGCAGTGAAGAGACCCAGTACTTC